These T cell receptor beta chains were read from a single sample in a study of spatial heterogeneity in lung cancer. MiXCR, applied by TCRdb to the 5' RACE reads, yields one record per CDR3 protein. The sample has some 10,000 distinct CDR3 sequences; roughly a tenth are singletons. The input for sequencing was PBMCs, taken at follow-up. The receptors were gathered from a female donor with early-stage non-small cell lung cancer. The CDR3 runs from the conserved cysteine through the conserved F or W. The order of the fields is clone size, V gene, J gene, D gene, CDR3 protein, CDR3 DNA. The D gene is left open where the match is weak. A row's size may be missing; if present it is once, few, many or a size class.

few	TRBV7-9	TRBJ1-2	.	CASSVEEDGYTF	TGTGCCAGCAGCGTAGAAGAGGATGGCTACACCTTC
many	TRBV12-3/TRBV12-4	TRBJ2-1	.	CASSLGLWNNEQFF	TGTGCCAGCAGTTTGGGGCTGTGGAACAATGAGCAGTTCTTC
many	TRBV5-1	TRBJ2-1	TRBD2	CASSYPSGPYNEQFF	TGCGCCAGCAGCTACCCTAGCGGGCCTTACAATGAGCAGTTCTTC
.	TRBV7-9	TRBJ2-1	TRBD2	CASSLGSGRPEQFF	TGTGCCAGCAGCTTAGGTAGCGGGAGGCCTGAGCAGTTCTTC
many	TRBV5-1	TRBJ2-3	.	CASNQGGTDTQYF	TGCGCCAGCAATCAGGGAGGCACAGATACGCAGTATTTT
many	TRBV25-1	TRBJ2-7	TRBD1	CASSQIRDRGIGEQYF	TGTGCCAGCAGCCAGATACGGGACAGGGGCATTGGCGAGCAGTACTTC
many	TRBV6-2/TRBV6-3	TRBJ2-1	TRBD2	CASSSSGNEQFF	TGTGCCAGCAGTAGTAGCGGGAATGAGCAGTTCTTC
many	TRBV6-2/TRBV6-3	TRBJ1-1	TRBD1	CASMTGGRTEAFF	TGTGCCAGCATGACAGGGGGCAGGACTGAAGCTTTCTTT
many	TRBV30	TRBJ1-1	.	CAWSVSPPSEQVETEAFF	TGTGCCTGGAGTGTGTCTCCTCCTTCGGAACAGGTGGAGACTGAAGCTTTCTTT
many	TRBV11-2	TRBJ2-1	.	CASSLGTAAYNEQFF	TGTGCCAGCAGCTTAGGGACTGCCGCCTACAATGAGCAGTTCTTC
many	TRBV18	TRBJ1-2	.	CASSPNSQIYGYTF	TGTGCCAGCTCACCGAATTCGCAGATCTATGGCTACACCTTC
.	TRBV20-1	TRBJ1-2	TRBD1	CSARDSTNYGYTF	TGCAGTGCCCGGGACAGCACCAACTATGGCTACACCTTC
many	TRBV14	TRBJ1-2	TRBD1	CASSQLPGQGAGFDGYTF	TGTGCCAGCAGCCAACTACCGGGACAGGGTGCCGGGTTCGATGGCTACACCTTC
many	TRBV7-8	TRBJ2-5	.	CASSLERYTQYF	TGTGCCAGCAGCCTGGAGCGGTATACCCAGTACTTC
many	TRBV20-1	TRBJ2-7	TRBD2	CSARTSGSLYEQYF	TGCAGTGCTAGGACTAGCGGGAGTTTGTACGAGCAGTACTTC
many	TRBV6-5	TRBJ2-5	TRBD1	CASSYLQTGGWETQYF	TGTGCCAGCAGTTACCTGCAAACAGGGGGTTGGGAGACCCAGTACTTC
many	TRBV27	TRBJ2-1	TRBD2	CASSAGLAYYNEQFF	TGTGCCAGCAGTGCGGGACTAGCGTACTACAATGAGCAGTTCTTC
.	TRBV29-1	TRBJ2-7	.	CNPNRSTGPYEQYF	TGCAACCCCAATCGGTCGACGGGCCCCTACGAGCAGTACTTC
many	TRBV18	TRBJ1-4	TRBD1	CASSPLPGTVLEKLFF	TGTGCCAGCTCACCACTACCCGGGACAGTCCTTGAAAAACTGTTTTTT
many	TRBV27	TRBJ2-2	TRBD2	CASRWGGGGTGELFF	TGTGCCAGCAGATGGGGGGGAGGAGGCACCGGGGAGCTGTTTTTT
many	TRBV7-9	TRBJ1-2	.	CASSQDYGYTF	TGTGCCAGCAGTCAAGACTATGGCTACACCTTC
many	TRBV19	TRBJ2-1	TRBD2	CASSHWWTSGKSYNEQFF	TGTGCCAGTAGCCACTGGTGGACTAGCGGGAAAAGCTACAATGAGCAGTTCTTC
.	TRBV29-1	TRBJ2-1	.	CSVDEGQFF	TGCAGCGTGGACGAGGGGCAGTTCTTC
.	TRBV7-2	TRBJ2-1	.	CASSLGIGGYNEQFF	TGTGCCAGCAGCTTAGGGATAGGGGGGTACAATGAGCAGTTCTTC